One and the same sample provided the 25 T cell receptor beta chains below, sequenced in a study of Ad26.COV2.S vaccination and SARS-CoV-2 variants. Stated treatment: around 19 received Ad26.COV2.S at low or high dose, single or two shots; roughly five received placebo; per-sample allocation not given. Each sample was drawn 63 days after the first injection (of vaccine or placebo). The data were produced by immunoSEQ multiplex PCR, yet TCRdb's version contains in-frame clones alone and is incomplete. The sample consists of 410,000 or so clones, about 92% of them appearing once. The sequenced sample was peripheral blood, obtained in a trial of Ad26.COV2.S vaccine versus placebo. These receptors all stem from a person aged 18 to 65 who received the Ad26.COV2.S COVID-19 vaccine or a placebo.

The chain uses TRBV5-4 and TRBJ2-7; 7 bases are shared with TRBD1. With 5 bases clipped from V and 0 bases from J, the junction kept 2 bases outside the gene matches. The germline V gene has CDR1 SGHNT and CDR2 YYREEE (reference sequence). The CDR3 has 13 residues. CDR3 protein: CASRRDSSYEQYF. The CDR3 DNA follows: TGTGCCAGCAGAAGGGACAGCTCCTACGAGCAGTACTTC.

V gene TRBV4-2 combines with J gene TRBJ1-2, with D perhaps TRBD1 (6 bases). This CDR3 is 19 amino acids long. Germline CDR1 LGHNA, CDR2 YNFKEQ. V lost 3 bases and J lost 2, with 25 bases in between. In DNA form, the CDR3 reads TGTGCCAGCAGCCATTTACAGGGACGCCCTACGAGAGACAACTATGGCTACACCTTC. Protein product: CASSHLQGRPTRDNYGYTF.

A remark on this clone: A read error is possible here, since a much larger clone lies one base away. The rearrangement joins TRBV28 to TRBJ2-7, with no clear D. Trimming pared 6 bases from V and 0 bases from J, leaving 3 bases between. This CDR3 is 11 amino acids long. Germline V gene lookup returns CDR1 MDHEN and CDR2 SYDVKM. CDR3 bases: TGTGCCAGCAGCTACTCCTACGAGCAGTACTTC. Its protein is CASSYSYEQYF. The variable domain in full, with the rest retrieved from reference TRBV28 and TRBJ2-7, is DVKVTQSSRYLVKRTGEKVFLECVQDMDHENMFWYRQDPGLGLRLIYFSYDVKMKEKGDIPEGYSVSREKKERFSLILESASTNQTSMYLCASSYSYEQYFGPGTRLTVT.

This clone was picked up one time. The chain uses TRBV19 and TRBJ2-1; 9 positions agree with TRBD1. This CDR3 contains 15 residues. Germline V lookup: CDR1 LNHDA, CDR2 SQIVND (reference sequence). J was trimmed by 5 bases and V by 7 bases; bases with no gene match: 9. CDR3 residues: CASTWTGAYNNEQFF. In DNA, the CDR3 is TGTGCCAGTACCTGGACAGGGGCGTACAACAATGAGCAGTTCTTC.

The chain recombines TRBV6-2 or TRBV6-3 with TRBJ2-1; D gene ambiguous. The CDR3 length is 11 residues. Germline CDR1 MNHEY, CDR2 SVGEGT. Trimming cost V 2 bases and J 8 bases, with 4 bases left between them. DNA for the CDR3: TGTGCCAGCAGTTACCGTCATGAGCAGTTCTTC. This codes for CASSYRHEQFF.

In regard to this clone: The junction and the germline gene differ at one end; a read error may be behind it. This rearrangement joins TRBV7-7 to TRBJ1-3; 9 positions agree with TRBD1. There are 16 residues in the CDR3. From germline, CDR1 is SSHAT and CDR2 FNYEAQ (reference sequence). The CDR3 DNA is TGTGCTAGCAGCCAAGGGACAGGGCCCTCTGGAAACACCATATATTTT. Protein product: CASSQGTGPSGNTIYF. The whole variable domain, filled in from reference TRBV7-7 and TRBJ1-3, reads GAGVSQSPRYKVTKRGQDVTLRCDPISSHATLYWYQQALGQGPEFLTYFNYEAQPDKSGLPSDRFSAERPEGSISTLTIQRTEQRDSAMYRCASSQGTGPSGNTIYFGEGSWLTVV.

CDR3 amino acids: CASRSRGTSTDTQYF. Here the CDR3 DNA reads TGCGCCAGCCGCTCGCGGGGGACCAGCACAGATACGCAGTATTTT. The chain employs TRBV4-1 and TRBJ2-3; 7 bases line up with TRBD2. V shed 8 bases, J shed 0 bases, and the junction held 8 bases outside the gene matches. Per germline, CDR1 MGHRA and CDR2 YSYEKL. The CDR3 runs to 15 residues.

The chain has TRBV6-6 and TRBJ1-4; D is undetermined. Germline CDR1 MNHNY, CDR2 SVGAGI (reference sequence). The CDR3 has 13 amino acids. The V and J ends lost 7 bases and 7 bases respectively, with 13 bases between them. CDR3 coding DNA: TGTGCCAGCAATACGGCACGTGGTGAAAAACTGTTTTTT. It encodes CASNTARGEKLFF.

The chain employs TRBV18 and TRBJ2-5; TRBD2 is a possible D gene (6 bases). The V gene's germline CDR1 is KGHSH and CDR2 LQKENI. The CDR3 covers 15 residues. Trimming cost V 1 base and J 2 bases, with 11 bases left between them. CDR3 in amino acids: CASSPRNAGQETQYF. The CDR3 nucleotides read TGTGCCAGCTCACCACGGAATGCGGGACAAGAGACCCAGTACTTC.

The V and J genes are TRBV6-2 or TRBV6-3 and TRBJ2-7; TRBD2 agrees at 8 bases. Germline values: CDR1 MNHEY, CDR2 SVGEGT. This CDR3 contains 14 residues. V was pared by 6 bases and J by 4 bases, with 8 bases of the junction left unmatched. Here the CDR3 DNA reads TGTGCCAGCAGATACGGGACTAGAGGGTACGAGCAGTACTTC. It specifies CASRYGTRGYEQYF.

As DNA, the CDR3 is TGTGCCAGCAGCTTAGTTGGGACAGGGCAGGAAAAACTGTTTTTT. It yields the protein CASSLVGTGQEKLFF. The gene calls are TRBV7-9 and TRBJ1-4; 9 nucleotides agree with TRBD1. Per germline, CDR1 SEHNR and CDR2 FQNEAQ (reference sequence). The CDR3 is 15 residues long. After removal of 1 base from V and 8 bases from J, the junction contained 5 bases not matched to a gene.

V and J are TRBV6-6 and TRBJ2-7; the match to TRBD2 covers 10 bases. With 5 bases clipped from V and 1 base from J, the junction kept 5 bases outside the gene matches. CDR1 is MNHNY, CDR2 SVGAGI, per germline (reference sequence). This CDR3 has 15 amino acids. CDR3 protein: CASSTSGDPSYEQYF. The CDR3 region has the DNA TGTGCCAGCAGTACTAGCGGGGACCCATCCTACGAGCAGTACTTC.

The V and J genes are TRBV7-8 and TRBJ1-2; D unclear. CDR1 and CDR2 (germline): SGHVS, FQNEAQ. V was pared by 1 base and J by 0 bases, with 6 bases between. The CDR3 consists of 14 residues. CDR3 sequence (DNA): TGTGCCAGCAGCTTAGGTGGCCCTAACTATGGCTACACCTTC. Protein sequence: CASSLGGPNYGYTF.

The chain links TRBV11-2 to TRBJ1-2, with 9 bases fitting TRBD1. The CDR3 is 15 amino acids. J was trimmed by 6 bases and V by 5 bases; bases with no gene match: 10. Germline V lookup: CDR1 SGHAT, CDR2 FQNNGV. The CDR3 DNA reads TGTGCCAGCAGCCTACACAGGGGGCGCGCGGATGGCTACACCTTC. Translated: CASSLHRGRADGYTF.

The V and J genes are TRBV6-6 and TRBJ2-5, with D tentatively TRBD1 (5 bases). V lost 7 bases to trimming and J lost 4 bases, with 19 bases between them. Germline V gene lookup returns CDR1 MNHNY and CDR2 SVGAGI (reference sequence). The CDR3 extends over 15 amino acids. This chain's CDR3 is CASMLPTVVGETQYF. The CDR3 DNA reads as TGTGCCAGCATGCTACCGACAGTAGTGGGAGAGACCCAGTACTTC.

V and J are TRBV6-6 and TRBJ2-2; D unresolved. Germline V gives CDR1 MNHNY, CDR2 SVGAGI (reference sequence). CDR3 length: 14 residues. V lost 5 bases, J lost 1 base, and 8 bases lay in between. The CDR3: CASSTTENTGELFF. The CDR3 DNA follows: TGTGCCAGCAGTACCACGGAGAACACCGGGGAGCTGTTTTTT.

The CDR3 loop reads CASSENRGGEKLFF. In DNA form, the CDR3 reads TGTGCCAGCAGTGAAAACAGGGGCGGTGAAAAACTGTTTTTT. The chain links TRBV28 to TRBJ1-4; 7 bases are shared with TRBD1. Germline V gene lookup returns CDR1 MDHEN and CDR2 SYDVKM. V trimming: 5 bases; J trimming: 7 bases; junction bases outside the gene matches: 7. CDR3 length equals 14 residues.

The J gene is TRBJ1-6, the V gene TRBV28; TRBD1 matches at 7 bases. Germline V gene sequence: CDR1 MDHEN, CDR2 SYDVKM. Trimming cost V 3 bases and J 7 bases; bases outside gene matches: 3. CDR3 length: 14 amino acids. The CDR3 region is CASSLTGRNSPLHF. The CDR3 bases are TGTGCCAGCAGTTTGACAGGGAGAAATTCACCCCTCCACTTT.

This sequence joins TRBV9 and TRBJ1-6; 8 bases line up with TRBD1. The germline gives CDR1 SGDLS, CDR2 YYNGEE. The CDR3 sequence is 19 residues long. Unmatched junction bases numbered 11, after V lost 3 bases and J lost 0 bases. The DNA for the CDR3 is TGTGCCAGCAGCGAACCTCCTAGGGACAGGAGCTCCTATAATTCACCCCTCCACTTT. Translating it yields CASSEPPRDRSSYNSPLHF.

The V gene is TRBV14, the J gene TRBJ1-3; 9 nucleotides line up with TRBD1. V was clipped by 4 bases and J by 0 bases; unmatched bases: 16. CDR3 length: 20 residues. Germline assignment: CDR1 SGHDN and CDR2 FVKESK. CDR3 sequence: CASSPDGTGRRFHSGNTIYF. Written as DNA, the CDR3 is TGTGCCAGCAGCCCAGATGGGACAGGGAGAAGGTTTCACTCTGGAAACACCATATATTTT.

This chain connects TRBV4-3 to TRBJ2-3; D possibly corresponds to TRBD2 (6 bases). This CDR3 spans 16 amino acids. Trimming stripped 4 bases from V and 0 bases from J, with 14 bases between. The V gene's germline CDR1 is LGHNA and CDR2 YSLEER. Here the CDR3 reads CASSPIWGDSTDTQYF. CDR3 DNA sequence: TGCGCCAGCAGCCCAATTTGGGGGGATAGCACAGATACGCAGTATTTT.

The chain recombines TRBV6-6 with TRBJ2-7, with a weak D call TRBD1 (5 bases). Trimming removed 3 bases at V and 2 bases at J, with 11 bases between. The CDR3 is made up of 14 amino acids. From germline, CDR1 is MNHNY and CDR2 SVGAGI (reference sequence). CDR3 in DNA: TGTGCCAGCAGTTATGGCACAGGCGCCTACGAGCAGTACTTC. The encoded protein is CASSYGTGAYEQYF.

The chain carries TRBV7-9 and TRBJ2-5; 11 bases fit TRBD2. This CDR3 comprises 18 residues. The V segment lost 2 bases and the J segment 1 base; nucleotides outside the gene matches: 9. Germline CDR1 and CDR2: SEHNR and FQNEAQ (reference sequence). The CDR3 region is CASSLKVRLAGSQETQYF. The CDR3 region has the DNA TGTGCCAGCAGCTTAAAAGTAAGACTAGCGGGGAGCCAAGAGACCCAGTACTTC. The whole variable domain, remainder taken from reference TRBV7-9 and TRBJ2-5, is DTGVSQNPRHKITKRGQNVTFRCDPISEHNRLYWYRQTLGQGPEFLTYFQNEAQLEKSRLLSDRFSAERPKGSFSTLEIQRTEQGDSAMYLCASSLKVRLAGSQETQYFGPGTRLLVL.

This chain uses TRBV4-1 with TRBJ1-1; D call uncertain. The CDR3 has 13 amino acids. Trimming pared 1 base from V and 1 base from J, leaving 4 bases between. Looked up from germline, CDR1 is MGHRA and CDR2 is YSYEKL. In nucleotides, the CDR3 is TGCGCCAGCAGCCAAGTGAGGAACACTGAAGCTTTCTTT. It specifies CASSQVRNTEAFF.

The chain recombines TRBV19 with TRBJ1-2; TRBD1 might be the D (5 bases). Germline CDR1 is LNHDA and CDR2 is SQIVND (reference sequence). The CDR3 is made up of 12 amino acids. V was clipped by 8 bases and J by 3 bases, with 10 bases between them. The DNA for the CDR3 is TGTGCCAGTCGGGGGGGGGACTATGGCTACACCTTC. It yields the protein CASRGGDYGYTF.